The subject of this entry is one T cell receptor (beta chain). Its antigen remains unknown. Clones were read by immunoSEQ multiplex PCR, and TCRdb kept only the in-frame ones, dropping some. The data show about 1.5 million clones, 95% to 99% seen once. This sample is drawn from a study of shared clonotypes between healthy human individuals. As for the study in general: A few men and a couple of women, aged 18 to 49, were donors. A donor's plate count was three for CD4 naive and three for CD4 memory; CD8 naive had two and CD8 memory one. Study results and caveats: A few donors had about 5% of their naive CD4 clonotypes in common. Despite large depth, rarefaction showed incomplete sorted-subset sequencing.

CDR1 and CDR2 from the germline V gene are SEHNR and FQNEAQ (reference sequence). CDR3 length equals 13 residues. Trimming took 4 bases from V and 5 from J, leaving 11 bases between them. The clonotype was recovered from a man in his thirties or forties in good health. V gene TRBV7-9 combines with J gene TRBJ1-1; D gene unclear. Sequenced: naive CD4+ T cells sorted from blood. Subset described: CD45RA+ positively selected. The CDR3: CASSSRPNTEAFF. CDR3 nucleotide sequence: TGTGCCAGCAGCTCAAGGCCGAATACTGAAGCTTTCTTT. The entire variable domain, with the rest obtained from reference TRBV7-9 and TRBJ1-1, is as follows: DTGVSQNPRHKITKRGQNVTFRCDPISEHNRLYWYRQTLGQGPEFLTYFQNEAQLEKSRLLSDRFSAERPKGSFSTLEIQRTEQGDSAMYLCASSSRPNTEAFFGQGTRLTVV.